This passage covers 3 T cell receptor beta chains from one sample sequenced in a study of OX40 agonist ivuxolimab in advanced cancers. Generated by immunoSEQ multiplex PCR, the TCRdb table keeps only in-frame clones and is missing some. The sample carries some 70,000 clones, 80% to 90% recorded once. The sample in question was CD4+ or CD8+ T cells sorted from blood, obtained in a trial of the OX40 agonist ivuxolimab. The source is an adult with an advanced solid tumor such as melanoma, head and neck, liver or kidney cancer.

The chain uses TRBV5-6 and TRBJ1-2; tentative D call: TRBD1 (6 bases). Germline-derived CDR1 and CDR2 are SGHDT and YYEEEE. The CDR3 runs 13 residues. Trimming stripped 5 bases from V and 8 bases from J, with 16 bases between. CDR3 DNA sequence: TGTGCCAGCAGTAATCAGGGGCTAGGCGGCTACACCTTC. Translation gives CASSNQGLGGYTF.

The chain links TRBV7-6 to TRBJ2-2; D not certain. The CDR3 is made up of 12 amino acids. V lost 5 bases, J lost 3 bases, and 4 bases lay in between. From germline, CDR1 is SGHVS and CDR2 FNYEAQ. CDR3 nucleotides: TGTGCCAGCAGCCCCTACACCGGGGAGCTGTTTTTT. Its protein product is CASSPYTGELFF.

A single count supports this clone. The chain combines TRBV9 with TRBJ2-1; D gene unclear. Germline V gene data show CDR1 as SGDLS and CDR2 as YYNGEE. V was shortened by 4 bases and J by 10 bases, with 15 bases between the two germline ends. This CDR3 comprises 13 residues. CDR3: CASSPIDFGEQFF. CDR3 sequence (DNA): TGTGCCAGCAGCCCGATTGACTTCGGCGAGCAGTTCTTC.